This T cell receptor (beta chain) was sequenced for a study of T cells after somatic rescue of genetic block. The CDR3 spans 13 residues. Germline values: CDR1 MNHNS, CDR2 SASEGT. V was cut by 8 bases and J by 3 bases, with 11 bases left in between. The table came from immunoSEQ multiplex PCR; TCRdb's copy has only in-frame clones and leaves some out. The sample has approximately 110,000 clones; over 80% are singletons. The receptor comes from a young woman. Sequencing input: peripheral blood mononuclear cells (PBMCs). V gene TRBV6-1 combines with J gene TRBJ2-1; no definite D call. This CDR3 reads CASSSPLYNEQFF. CDR3 DNA sequence: TGTGCCAGCTCCAGTCCTCTCTACAATGAGCAGTTCTTC.